This TCR beta chain was sequenced during a study of OX40 agonist ivuxolimab in advanced cancers. Blood draws occurred at baseline, cycle 4 day 1, and cycle 7 day 1. Profiled with immunoSEQ multiplex PCR; TCRdb holds only in-frame clones, not every one. The sample comprises approximately 76,000 clones, 65% to 90% of which are singletons, and about 0.6% rests with the top ten. With respect to this clone: The antigen remains unidentified.

This CDR3 contains 15 residues. V lost 10 bases to trimming and J lost 2 bases, with 15 bases between them. CDR1 and CDR2 (germline): MNHNS, SASEGT. Whole-study results and caveats: Mean expanded clone counts were higher in CD8+ than CD4+ T cells.

This specimen was CD4+ or CD8+ T cells sorted from blood, taken in a trial of the OX40 agonist ivuxolimab. The chain couples TRBV6-1 to TRBJ1-6, with a weak D call TRBD1 (5 bases). This TCR came from an adult with an advanced solid tumor such as melanoma, head and neck, liver or kidney cancer. As DNA, the CDR3 is TGTGCCACCGAACGCCGGGGGACCTATAATTCACCCCTCCACTTT. This sequence encodes CATERRGTYNSPLHF.